Each of the 8 T cell receptor beta chains below was sequenced from the same sample in a study of cytomegalovirus exposure and HLA in healthy donors. Primers included in the PCR were 60 Vbeta and 13 Jbeta primers. Some clones are missing from TCRdb's copy, which holds only in-frame ones; the method was immunoSEQ multiplex PCR. The sample shows about 94,000 clones, roughly 78% of them seen only once. Input material: PBMCs. The source is an older woman in good health and CMV-seronegative.

The chain carries TRBV10-3 and TRBJ2-4, with a tentative D call TRBD1 (6 bases). Germline V gene lookup returns CDR1 ENHRY and CDR2 SYGVKD. The V and J ends lost 4 bases and 4 bases respectively, with 11 bases between them. The CDR3 is 14 amino acids. CDR3 coding DNA: TGTGCCATCAGTGGGGCAGGGGCTAAAAACATTCAGTACTTC. This gives the protein CAISGAGAKNIQYF.

The chain combines TRBV5-1 with TRBJ2-5, with 8 bases identical to TRBD1. With V trimmed by 6 bases and J by 4 bases, 5 bases remained unmatched. CDR3 length: 13 amino acids. Germline lookup yields CDR1 SGHRS and CDR2 YFSETQ. The DNA of the CDR3 is TGCGCCAGCACCCTCGGGACAGGAGAGACCCAGTACTTC. It is translated as CASTLGTGETQYF.

The chain has TRBV6-5 and TRBJ1-6; a possible D gene is TRBD1 (6 bases). There are 14 residues in the CDR3. The germline V and J ends were trimmed by 2 bases and 10 bases, with 12 bases remaining between them. From germline, CDR1 is MNHEY and CDR2 SVGAGI. The CDR3 reads CASSYGGARSPLHF. The CDR3, as DNA: TGTGCCAGCAGTTACGGGGGGGCGAGGTCACCCCTCCACTTT.

CDR3 sequence: CASRRTSTLTYEQYF. In DNA form, the CDR3 reads TGTGCCAGCAGGCGGACTAGCACCCTGACCTACGAGCAGTACTTC. The chain recombines TRBV2 with TRBJ2-7; the match to TRBD2 covers 8 bases. The CDR3 has 15 amino acids. V shed 6 bases, J shed 2 bases, and the junction held 9 bases outside the gene matches. Per the germline V gene, CDR1 is SNHLY and CDR2 is FYNNEI.

The CDR3, as DNA: TGTGCCAGCAGTGAGGGACAGTGGGTCACTGAAGCTTTCTTT. Its translation: CASSEGQWVTEAFF. The chain has TRBV6-1 and TRBJ1-1; 7 bases map to TRBD1. J gave up 4 bases and V 3 bases, and 5 bases lay outside the gene matches. CDR3 length: 14 amino acids. The germline V gene has CDR1 MNHNS and CDR2 SASEGT.

The chain carries TRBV21-1 and TRBJ1-1; TRBD1 is the table's D call and was not checked against the DNA. TRBV21-1 is given as a pseudogene. This CDR3 has 18 amino acids. CDR3 in DNA: TGTGCCAGCAGCTCCAACCGGGACAGGGAGGAATCGGGCACTGAAGCTTTCTTT. Translating it yields CASSSNRDREESGTEAFF.

The genes are TRBV6-1 and TRBJ1-2; TRBD1 is a possible D gene (6 bases). V gave up 1 base and J gave up 4 bases, with 13 bases separating them. Germline CDR1 MNHNS, CDR2 SASEGT. This CDR3 has 15 residues. In DNA form, the CDR3 reads TGTGCCAGCAGTGAAGGTTGGGCAGGGGCCTATGGCTACACCTTC. Protein: CASSEGWAGAYGYTF.

This chain uses TRBV7-9 with TRBJ2-5; 8 bases map to TRBD2. The CDR3 covers 17 residues. V lost 1 base, J lost 3 bases, and 10 bases stayed unmatched. CDR1 SEHNR and CDR2 FQNEAQ come from the germline V gene (reference sequence). CDR3 DNA sequence: TGTGCCAGCAGCTTAGAAGGGAGCGGGAGAGGTGAAGAGACCCAGTACTTC. It is translated as CASSLEGSGRGEETQYF.